Below are 3 T cell receptor beta chains sequenced from a single sample in a study of blood T cell repertoires in COVID-19. Clones were sequenced by immunoSEQ multiplex PCR, and TCRdb holds only the in-frame ones, with some missing. The sample consists of about 240,000 clones, about four fifths of them appearing once. Sequencing was carried out using peripheral blood. The source of these receptors is a woman in her sixties or seventies with acute or convalescent COVID-19.

V gene TRBV3-1 (or the pseudogene TRBV3-2) combines with J gene TRBJ2-1, with 9 bases fitting TRBD2. The length of the CDR3 is 15 residues. CDR1 is LGHDT, CDR2 YNNKEL, per germline (reference sequence). V shed 3 bases, J shed 6 bases, and the junction held 6 bases outside the gene matches. CDR3 amino acids: CASSQGGGASNEQFF. The DNA of the CDR3 is TGTGCCAGCAGCCAGGGCGGGGGGGCCTCCAATGAGCAGTTCTTC.

V gene TRBV2 combines with J gene TRBJ2-7; 7 bases are shared with TRBD1. The V gene end was trimmed by 7 bases and the J gene end by 3 bases; junction bases not matched to a gene: 9. CDR3 size: 14 residues. Germline values: CDR1 SNHLY, CDR2 FYNNEI. The CDR3 reads CASTEVRGNYEQYF. CDR3 nucleotide sequence: TGTGCCAGCACTGAGGTCAGGGGGAACTACGAGCAGTACTTC. The variable domain in full, completed from reference TRBV2 and TRBJ2-7, reads EPEVTQTPSHQVTQMGQEVILRCVPISNHLYFYWYRQILGQKVEFLVSFYNNEISEKSEIFDDQFSVERPDGSNFTLKIRSTKLEDSAMYFCASTEVRGNYEQYFGPGTRLTVT.

In the case of this clone: The sample carries other DNA sequences with the same CDR3. This sequence joins TRBV6-1 and TRBJ1-5; perhaps TRBD1 as D (5 bases). This CDR3 has 14 amino acids. Trimming removed 1 base at V and 5 bases at J, with 9 bases between. Germline lookup yields CDR1 MNHNS and CDR2 SASEGT. Here the CDR3 reads CASSEGGGDQPQHF. Here the CDR3 DNA reads TGTGCCAGCAGTGAAGGTGGGGGGGATCAGCCCCAGCATTTT.